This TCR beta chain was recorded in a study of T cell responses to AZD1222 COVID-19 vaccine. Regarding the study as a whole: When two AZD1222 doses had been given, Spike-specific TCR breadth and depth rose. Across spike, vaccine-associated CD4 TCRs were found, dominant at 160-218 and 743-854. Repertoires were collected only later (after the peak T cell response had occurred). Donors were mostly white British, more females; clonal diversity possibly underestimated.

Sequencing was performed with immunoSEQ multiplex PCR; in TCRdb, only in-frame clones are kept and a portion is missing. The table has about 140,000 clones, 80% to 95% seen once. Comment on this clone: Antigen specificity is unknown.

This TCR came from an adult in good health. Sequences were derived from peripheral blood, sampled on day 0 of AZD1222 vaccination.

CDR3 residues: CASSLSWGGLGNSPLHF. The CDR3 bases are TGTGCCAGCAGTTTATCTTGGGGCGGCCTCGGGAATTCACCCCTCCACTTT. This chain connects TRBV27 to TRBJ1-6; D perhaps matches TRBD1 (5 bases). Germline V gene sequence: CDR1 MNHEY, CDR2 SMNVEV (reference sequence). The CDR3 extends over 17 amino acids. V lost 0 bases to trimming and J lost 7 bases, with 16 bases between them.